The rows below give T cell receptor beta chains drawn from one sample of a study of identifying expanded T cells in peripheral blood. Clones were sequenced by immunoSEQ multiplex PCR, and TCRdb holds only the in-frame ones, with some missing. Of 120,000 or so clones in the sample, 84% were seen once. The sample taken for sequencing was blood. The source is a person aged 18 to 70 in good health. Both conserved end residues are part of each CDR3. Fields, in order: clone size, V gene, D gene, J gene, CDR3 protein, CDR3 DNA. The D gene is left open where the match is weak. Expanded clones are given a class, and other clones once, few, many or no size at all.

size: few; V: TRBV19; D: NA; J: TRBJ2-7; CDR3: CASSPRTVYEQYF; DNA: TGTGCCAGTAGTCCGAGGACAGTGTACGAGCAGTACTTC
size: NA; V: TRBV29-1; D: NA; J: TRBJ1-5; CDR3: CSVSVTGYNQPQHF; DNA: TGCAGCGTTTCAGTAACAGGTTACAATCAGCCCCAGCATTTT
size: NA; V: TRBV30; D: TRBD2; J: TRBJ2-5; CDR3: CAWSAGAGDAETQYF; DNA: TGTGCCTGGAGTGCGGGAGCGGGGGATGCGGAGACCCAGTACTTC
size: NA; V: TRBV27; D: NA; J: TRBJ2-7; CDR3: CASSSRTATIYEQYF; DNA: TGTGCCAGCAGTTCGAGGACAGCAACGATCTACGAGCAGTACTTC
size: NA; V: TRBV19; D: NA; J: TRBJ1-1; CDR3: CASSIGNRNTEAFF; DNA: TGTGCCAGTAGTATAGGGAACAGGAACACTGAAGCTTTCTTT
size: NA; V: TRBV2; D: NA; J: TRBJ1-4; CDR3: CASSARHSTTNEKLFF; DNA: TGTGCCAGCAGTGCCCGACACAGCACAACTAATGAAAAACTGTTTTTT
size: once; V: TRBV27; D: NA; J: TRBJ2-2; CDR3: CASRPQTYTGELFF; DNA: TGTGCCAGCAGACCCCAAACCTACACCGGGGAGCTGTTTTTT
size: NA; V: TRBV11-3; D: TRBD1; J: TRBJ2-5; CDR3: CASSHGTGQETQYF; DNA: TGTGCCAGCAGCCACGGGACAGGGCAAGAGACCCAGTACTTC
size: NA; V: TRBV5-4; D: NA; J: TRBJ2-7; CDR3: CASSPRGTSYEQYF; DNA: TGTGCCAGCAGCCCTAGGGGAACCTCCTACGAGCAGTACTTC
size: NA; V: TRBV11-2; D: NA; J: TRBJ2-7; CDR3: CASSPEGDPSSYEQYF; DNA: TGTGCCAGCAGCCCAGAGGGCGATCCCAGCTCCTACGAGCAGTACTTC